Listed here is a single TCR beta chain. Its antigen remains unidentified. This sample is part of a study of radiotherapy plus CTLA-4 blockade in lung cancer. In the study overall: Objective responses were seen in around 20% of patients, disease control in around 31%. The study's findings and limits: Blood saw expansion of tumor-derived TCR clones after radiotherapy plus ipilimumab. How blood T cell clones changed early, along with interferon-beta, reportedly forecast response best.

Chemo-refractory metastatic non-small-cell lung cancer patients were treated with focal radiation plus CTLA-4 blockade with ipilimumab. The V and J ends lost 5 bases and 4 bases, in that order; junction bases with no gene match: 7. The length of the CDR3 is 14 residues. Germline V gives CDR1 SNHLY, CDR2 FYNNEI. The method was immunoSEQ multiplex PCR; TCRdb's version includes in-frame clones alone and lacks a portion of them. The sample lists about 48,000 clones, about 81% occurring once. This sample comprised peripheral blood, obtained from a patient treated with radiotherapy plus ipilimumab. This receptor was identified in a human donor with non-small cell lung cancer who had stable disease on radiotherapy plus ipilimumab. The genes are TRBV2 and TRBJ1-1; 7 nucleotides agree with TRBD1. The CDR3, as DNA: TGTGCCAGCAGTACAGGGGCTTTGGGCACTGAAGCTTTCTTT. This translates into CASSTGALGTEAFF.